Given below is one T cell receptor beta chain in context. What this receptor recognizes is not known. Base qualities are not at hand, and no much larger clone is one base apart. The V and J ends are trimmed by 3 bases and 7 bases, leaving 11 bases between them. CDR1 is given as SGDLS and CDR2 as YYNGEE, both from the germline V gene. Including the terminal cysteine and phenylalanine, the CDR3 comprises 12 residues. The sequence is cut down to CDR3 DNA, 36 bases in frame from base 1. This record belongs to a study of sequential checkpoint blockade in melanoma (dated by TCRdb to between 2017 and 2020). For context, the study as a whole: In a 1:1 randomization, patients received either first-line nivolumab then ipilimumab (arm A) or ipilimumab then nivolumab (arm B). Maintenance nivolumab came after each of the two trial sequences. Results the study describes overall, beyond this receptor: The model for predicting response that combines TCR metrics with mutation burden needs to be validated in larger, independent patient cohorts.

In light of the paper, this sample's treatment or condition label describes: randomized to nivolumab then ipilimumab (arm A) or the reverse (arm B). None of the trial patients had been given prior DNA-damaging chemotherapy. A FACS Aria II flow cytometer was used to sort live CD3+CD8+ cells that were negative for CD19 and CD56 from thawed PBMCs. The samples were obtained from melanoma patients enrolled in CheckMate 064, an open-label, randomized phase II trial testing sequential checkpoint blockade. Peripheral blood mononuclear cells were collected by leukapheresis, purified with Ficoll-Paque, and frozen in human serum with about 10% DMSO. Purity of sorted blood CD3+CD8+ cells was verified at >95% immediately after sorting, followed by DNA extraction. The immunoSEQ Assay was used to immunosequence TCRbeta CDR3 regions from genomic DNA. Before high-throughput sequencing, the genomic DNA was amplified using bias-controlled multiplex PCR. The paper's data handling went like this. To quantify the absolute abundance of each unique TCRbeta CDR3 region, the sequences were collapsed and filtered. Clonality, defined as 1 minus Pielou's evenness, was calculated using only productive rearrangements. A previously published method was used to identify clones whose frequencies were significantly greater in on-treatment samples than in baseline samples. TCRdb mirrors the immuneACCESS table, restricted to in-frame sequences. Some clones are absent from its copies; in checked studies, under half trace to an unresolved V gene, and the reason for the others is unknown. That table furnishes V, J and clone size, whereas the DNA furnished D and trimming. The sample contains 10,000 to 15,000 clones, over 70% of them found a single time. The top ten hold about 17% of the sample.

The material was CD8+ T cells sorted from blood (inferred from file names), obtained from a patient given nivolumab and ipilimumab in sequence. In this chain, TRBV9 is recombined with TRBJ2-7, with an unclear D gene assignment. The receptor was derived from a human donor with melanoma. The CDR3 corresponds to CASSGPRGEQYF. The nucleotide sequence is TGTGCCAGCAGCGGACCCCGCGGAGAGCAGTACTTC.